The next 27 T cell receptor beta chains were all read from a single sample in a study of T cell responses to AZD1222 COVID-19 vaccine. Only in-frame clones appear in the TCRdb table, and some are missing; sequencing was by immunoSEQ multiplex PCR. The data contain 120,000 or so clones, about 92% of them singletons. The material sequenced was peripheral blood, taken on day 0 of MenACWY control vaccination. These receptors came from an adult in good health.

This clone appeared a few times. The V and J genes are TRBV5-4 and TRBJ2-1, with D perhaps matching TRBD2 (6 bases). CDR3 size: 14 residues. The germline gives CDR1 SGHNT, CDR2 YYREEE (reference sequence). V shed 4 bases and J shed 4 bases, with 12 bases lying between them. CDR3 region: CASSPGTEYNEQFF. CDR3 sequence (DNA): TGTGCCAGCAGCCCCGGGACTGAGTACAATGAGCAGTTCTTC.

The V and J genes are TRBV4-3 and TRBJ2-2; D gene ambiguous. The CDR3 covers 13 residues. The V end was cut by 6 bases, the J end by 0 bases, with 5 bases between. The germline V gene has CDR1 LGHNA and CDR2 YSLEER. CDR3: CASRHPNTGELFF. DNA for the CDR3: TGCGCCAGCAGACACCCGAACACCGGGGAGCTGTTTTTT.

The chain couples TRBV3-1 (or the pseudogene TRBV3-2) to TRBJ2-7, with 11 bases fitting TRBD2. V shed 8 bases, J shed 7 bases, and the junction held 7 bases outside the gene matches. The germline gives CDR1 LGHDT, CDR2 YNNKEL (reference sequence). The CDR3 consists of 13 residues. Here the CDR3 DNA reads TGTGCCAGCCGACTAGCGGGGTCCTTAGAGCAGTACTTC. Its protein is CASRLAGSLEQYF.

V gene TRBV19 combines with J gene TRBJ1-1, with 8 bases aligning to TRBD1. The CDR3 runs 14 residues. Germline values: CDR1 LNHDA, CDR2 SQIVND (reference sequence). With 4 bases clipped from V and 4 bases from J, the junction kept 5 bases outside the gene matches. The CDR3 here is CASSTRGRGTEAFF. The DNA of the CDR3 is TGTGCCAGTAGTACCAGGGGGCGAGGCACTGAAGCTTTCTTT.

The rearrangement uses TRBV7-9 and TRBJ1-2; tentatively, D is TRBD1 (6 bases). CDR1 is SEHNR and CDR2 is FQNEAQ in the germline V gene (reference sequence). This CDR3 spans 13 amino acids. V gave up 5 bases and J gave up 4 bases, with 11 bases separating them. The CDR3 spells CASSAGGGYGYTF. The DNA of the CDR3 is TGTGCCAGCAGCGCCGGGGGCGGCTATGGCTACACCTTC.

The CDR3 is CASSWRGRVTDTQYF. The CDR3 nucleotides are TGTGCCAGCAGCTGGAGGGGGCGCGTCACAGATACGCAGTATTTT. V usage is TRBV5-4 and J usage is TRBJ2-3; possible D gene TRBD1, 7 bases. V was clipped by 3 bases and J by 2 bases, with 13 bases between them. The CDR3 is 15 residues long. Per the germline V gene, CDR1 is SGHNT and CDR2 is YYREEE (reference sequence).

The genes are TRBV19 and TRBJ1-2, with D possibly being TRBD1 (6 bases). The length of the CDR3 is 18 residues. Germline lookup yields CDR1 LNHDA and CDR2 SQIVND (reference sequence). V lost 5 bases, J lost 4 bases, and 26 bases lay in between. CDR3 loop: CASSSNGRLRGLIYGYTF. The CDR3 coding sequence is TGTGCCAGTAGTTCCAATGGCCGCCTCAGGGGACTTATCTATGGCTACACCTTC.

V and J are TRBV11-2 and TRBJ2-1; TRBD1 aligns across 7 bases. J was trimmed by 8 bases and V by 4 bases; bases with no gene match: 11. The V gene's germline CDR1 is SGHAT and CDR2 FQNNGV. This CDR3 comprises 15 residues. CDR3 sequence: CASSSTGAGGDEQFF. The CDR3 DNA sequence: TGTGCCAGCAGCTCAACAGGGGCAGGCGGCGATGAGCAGTTCTTC.

This sequence joins TRBV9 and TRBJ2-2; D not certain. Germline CDR1 reads SGDLS; CDR2 reads YYNGEE. The CDR3 extends over 13 amino acids. Trimming took 2 bases from V and 5 from J, leaving 7 bases between them. The DNA for the CDR3 is TGTGCCAGCAGCGTCGCCGGGACCGGGGAGCTGTTTTTT. This gives the protein CASSVAGTGELFF.

The chain employs TRBV9 and TRBJ2-7; D not resolved. CDR1 is SGDLS and CDR2 is YYNGEE in the germline V gene. Trimming stripped 0 bases from V and 2 bases from J, with 9 bases between. CDR3 size: 14 residues. The chain's CDR3 is CASSVAEIAYEQYF. The CDR3 nucleotides are TGTGCCAGCAGCGTAGCTGAGATCGCCTACGAGCAGTACTTC.

The chain joins TRBV7-9 to TRBJ1-1, with TRBD1 identical over 9 bases. Germline V gives CDR1 SEHNR, CDR2 FQNEAQ (reference sequence). Trimming removed 5 bases from V and 5 bases from J; junction bases left unmatched: 6. The length of the CDR3 is 14 residues. DNA for the CDR3: TGTGCCAGCAGCCACCGGGACAGGGTAACTGAAGCTTTCTTT. Translating it yields CASSHRDRVTEAFF. Full variable domain (outside the CDR3, taken from reference TRBV7-9 and TRBJ1-1): DTGVSQNPRHKITKRGQNVTFRCDPISEHNRLYWYRQTLGQGPEFLTYFQNEAQLEKSRLLSDRFSAERPKGSFSTLEIQRTEQGDSAMYLCASSHRDRVTEAFFGQGTRLTVV.

The chain has TRBV24-1 and TRBJ2-7, with 7 bases matching TRBD2. CDR3 length: 15 amino acids. Trimming cost V 3 bases and J 1 base; bases outside gene matches: 5. Germline CDR1 reads KGHDR; CDR2 reads SFDVKD. The CDR3: CATSDRRGKSYEQYF. CDR3 bases: TGTGCCACCAGTGATCGGCGGGGGAAGTCCTACGAGCAGTACTTC.

The J gene is TRBJ1-5, the V gene TRBV9; 8 nucleotides line up with TRBD1. The trim removed 4 bases at V and 0 bases at J, leaving 6 bases unmatched. Germline assignment: CDR1 SGDLS and CDR2 YYNGEE. This CDR3 has 16 residues. CDR3 in DNA: TGTGCCAGCAGCCCTGGGACAGGTGGTAGCAATCAGCCCCAGCATTTT. Residues: CASSPGTGGSNQPQHF.

CDR3 bases: TGTGCCAGCAGTGGGGATGGACAGACCGGGGAGCTGTTTTTT. Residues: CASSGDGQTGELFF. The chain has TRBV2 and TRBJ2-2, with a tentative D call TRBD1 (6 bases). Germline-derived CDR1 and CDR2 are SNHLY and FYNNEI. The V gene lost 4 bases and the J gene lost 5 bases, with 11 bases spanning the gap. This CDR3 comprises 14 residues.

V gene TRBV28 combines with J gene TRBJ1-2; 7 bases line up with TRBD1. Germline values: CDR1 MDHEN, CDR2 SYDVKM. The CDR3 is 14 amino acids. With V trimmed by 6 bases and J by 0 bases, 4 bases remained unmatched. The CDR3 protein is CASRTGTANYGYTF. CDR3 DNA sequence: TGTGCCAGCAGGACCGGGACAGCTAACTATGGCTACACCTTC.

This sequence joins TRBV6-2 or TRBV6-3 and TRBJ2-7, with TRBD1 matching 7 bases. Unmatched junction bases numbered 3, after V lost 4 bases and J lost 6 bases. Germline V CDR1 and CDR2: MNHEY, SVGEGT. The CDR3 has 12 amino acids. The DNA of the CDR3 is TGTGCCAGCAGTTCGACAGGGTTCGAGCAGTACTTC. Its translation is CASSSTGFEQYF.

The J gene is TRBJ2-5, the V gene TRBV18; D uncertain. The CDR3 extends over 15 amino acids. Per the germline V gene, CDR1 is KGHSH and CDR2 is LQKENI. V was shortened by 0 bases and J by 1 base, with 9 bases between the two germline ends. The CDR3 sequence is CASSPPYPSQETQYF. CDR3 in DNA: TGTGCCAGCTCACCACCGTATCCATCCCAAGAGACCCAGTACTTC.

V is TRBV15 and J is TRBJ1-3; maybe TRBD1 (5 bases). CDR1 and CDR2 (germline): LNHNV, YYDKDF (reference sequence). V was clipped by 0 bases and J by 3 bases, with 9 bases between them. The CDR3 is made up of 15 amino acids. The chain's CDR3 is CATSRDSRGGNTIYF. For the CDR3, the DNA is TGTGCCACCAGCAGAGATTCAAGGGGTGGAAACACCATATATTTT.

This sequence joins TRBV19 and TRBJ2-1, with D possibly being TRBD1 (6 bases). This CDR3 is 18 amino acids long. Germline V CDR1 and CDR2: LNHDA, SQIVND (reference sequence). V lost 7 bases, J lost 0 bases, and 22 bases lay in between. The CDR3 reads CASTDAPIQGYSYNEQFF. As DNA, the CDR3 is TGTGCCAGTACCGATGCCCCAATACAGGGATACTCCTACAATGAGCAGTTCTTC.

The V gene is TRBV21-1, the J gene TRBJ2-1; the table's D call of TRBD1 was not tested on the DNA. TRBV21-1 is labeled a pseudogene. CDR3 length equals 15 residues. CDR3 loop: CASSKDDRVDNEQFF. CDR3 coding DNA: TGTGCCAGCAGCAAAGACGACAGGGTGGACAATGAGCAGTTCTTC.

The rearrangement joins TRBV28 to TRBJ2-4, with 9 bases lining up with TRBD2. Trimming cost V 5 bases and J 3 bases; bases outside gene matches: 11. The germline CDR1 and CDR2 sequences are MDHEN and SYDVKM. CDR3 length equals 17 residues. In nucleotides, the CDR3 is TGTGCCAGCAGTCCAAGAGGGACTAGCATGGGCAAAAACATTCAGTACTTC. This encodes CASSPRGTSMGKNIQYF.

The chain recombines TRBV29-1 with TRBJ2-5; TRBD1 aligns across 7 bases. The length of the CDR3 is 12 residues. Germline assignment: CDR1 SQVTM and CDR2 ANQGSEA. The junction had 0 bases not matched to a gene; V was cut back by 4 bases and J by 1 base. In DNA, the CDR3 is TGCAGCGTTGCAGGGGGCCAAGAGACCCAGTACTTC. Translating gives CSVAGGQETQYF.

The J gene is TRBJ2-3, the V gene TRBV11-3; D may be TRBD2 (7 bases). Germline-derived CDR1 and CDR2 are SGHNT and YENEEA. The germline V and J ends were trimmed by 5 bases and 5 bases, with 17 bases remaining between them. There are 15 residues in the CDR3. CDR3 DNA sequence: TGTGCCAGCAGCCAATCATACGGGGGGCGAGATACGCAGTATTTT. Its protein is CASSQSYGGRDTQYF. Drawing the rest from reference TRBV11-3 and TRBJ2-3, the complete variable domain is EAGVVQSPRYKIIEKKQPVAFWCNPISGHNTLYWYLQNLGQGPELLIRYENEEAVDDSQLPKDRFSAERLKGVDSTLKIQPAELGDSAVYLCASSQSYGGRDTQYFGPGTRLTVL.

This clone was found once. The chain carries TRBV24-1 and TRBJ2-3, with TRBD1 as a possible D gene (7 bases). The CDR3 length is 19 residues. Trimming took off 6 bases at V and 3 bases at J, with 27 bases between the two ends. The germline V gene has CDR1 KGHDR and CDR2 SFDVKD. In DNA, the CDR3 is TGTGCCACCAGTTCAGCCACCCGGTGGCGGGAACAGGGGACAGATACGCAGTATTTT. Translation: CATSSATRWREQGTDTQYF.

The rearrangement joins TRBV6-5 to TRBJ1-1; D gene ambiguous. The CDR3 consists of 13 residues. V dropped 8 bases and J dropped 0 bases, with 10 bases sitting between them. The germline gives CDR1 MNHEY, CDR2 SVGAGI. CDR3 coding DNA: TGTGCCAGCCGAACAGACTTGAACACTGAAGCTTTCTTT. Amino acid sequence: CASRTDLNTEAFF.

The rearrangement links TRBV24-1 to TRBJ1-5; D not resolved. The CDR3 loop spans 16 amino acids. Germline V CDR1 and CDR2: KGHDR, SFDVKD. Trimming took off 3 bases at V and 7 bases at J, with 18 bases between the two ends. The CDR3: CATSDARVGSIQPQHF. The CDR3 DNA sequence: TGTGCCACCAGTGATGCCCGTGTGGGCTCGATCCAGCCCCAGCATTTT.

The genes are TRBV11-2 and TRBJ1-1; perhaps TRBD1 as D (5 bases). V was cut by 11 bases and J by 6 bases, with 19 bases left in between. The CDR3 is made up of 13 amino acids. Germline V gives CDR1 SGHAT, CDR2 FQNNGV. CDR3 sequence (DNA): TGTGCCGGGGGACGGGATTTGGTTGCTGAAGCTTTCTTT. Translated, it gives CAGGRDLVAEAFF.